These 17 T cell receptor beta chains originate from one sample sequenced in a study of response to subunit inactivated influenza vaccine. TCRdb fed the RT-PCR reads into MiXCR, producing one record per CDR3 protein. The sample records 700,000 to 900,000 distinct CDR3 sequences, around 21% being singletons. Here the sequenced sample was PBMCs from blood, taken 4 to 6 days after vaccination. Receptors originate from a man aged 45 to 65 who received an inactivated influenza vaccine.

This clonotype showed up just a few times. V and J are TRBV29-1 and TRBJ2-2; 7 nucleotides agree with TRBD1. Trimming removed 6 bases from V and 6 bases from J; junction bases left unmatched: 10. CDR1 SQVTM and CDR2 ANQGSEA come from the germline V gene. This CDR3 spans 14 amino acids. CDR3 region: CSVLQGKNAGELFF. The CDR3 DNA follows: TGCAGCGTGTTACAGGGGAAAAACGCCGGGGAGCTGTTTTTT.

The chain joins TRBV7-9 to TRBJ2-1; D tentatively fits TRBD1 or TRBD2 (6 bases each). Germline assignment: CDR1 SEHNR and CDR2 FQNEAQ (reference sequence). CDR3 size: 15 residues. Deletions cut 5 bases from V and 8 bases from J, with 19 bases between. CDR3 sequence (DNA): TGTGCCAGCAGCCAGGGGAGCGGGTCCGGTTATGAGCAGTTCTTC. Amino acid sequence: CASSQGSGSGYEQFF.

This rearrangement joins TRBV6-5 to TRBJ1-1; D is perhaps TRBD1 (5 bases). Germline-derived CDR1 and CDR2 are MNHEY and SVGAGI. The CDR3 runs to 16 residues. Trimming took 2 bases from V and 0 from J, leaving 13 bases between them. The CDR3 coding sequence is TGTGCCAGCAGTTACCGCAGGGTAGGGATGAACACTGAAGCTTTCTTT. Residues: CASSYRRVGMNTEAFF.

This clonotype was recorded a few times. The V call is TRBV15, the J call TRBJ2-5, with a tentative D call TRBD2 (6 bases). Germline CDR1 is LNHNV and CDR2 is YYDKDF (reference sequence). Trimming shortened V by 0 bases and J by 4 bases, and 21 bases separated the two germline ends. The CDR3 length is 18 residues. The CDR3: CATSRDYLIGGFRETQYF. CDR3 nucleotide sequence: TGTGCCACCAGCAGAGATTACCTTATAGGAGGGTTTAGAGAGACCCAGTACTTC.

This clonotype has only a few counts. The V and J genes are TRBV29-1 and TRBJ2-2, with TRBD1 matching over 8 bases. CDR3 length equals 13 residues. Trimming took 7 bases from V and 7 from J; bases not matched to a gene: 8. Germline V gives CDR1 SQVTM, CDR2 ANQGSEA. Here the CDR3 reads CSARQGIGGELFF. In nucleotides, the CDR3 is TGCAGCGCCCGACAGGGGATAGGCGGGGAGCTGTTTTTT.

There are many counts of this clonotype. CDR3 sequence (DNA): TGTGCCAGCAGCTACCCCTCCCGCTCGACTAGCGGGACAAGGGACAACGAGCAGTACTTC. Protein product: CASSYPSRSTSGTRDNEQYF. V gene TRBV28 combines with J gene TRBJ2-7, with 11 bases identical to TRBD2. CDR1 MDHEN and CDR2 SYDVKM come from the germline V gene. With 6 bases clipped from V and 5 bases from J, the junction kept 24 bases outside the gene matches. The length of the CDR3 is 20 residues.

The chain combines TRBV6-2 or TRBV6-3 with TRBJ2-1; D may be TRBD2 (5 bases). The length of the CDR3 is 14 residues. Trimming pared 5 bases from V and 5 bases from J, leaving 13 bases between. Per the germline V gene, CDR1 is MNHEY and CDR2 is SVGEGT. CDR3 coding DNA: TGTGCCAGCAGTCCCAGGCGGGTCGACAATGAGCAGTTCTTC. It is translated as CASSPRRVDNEQFF.

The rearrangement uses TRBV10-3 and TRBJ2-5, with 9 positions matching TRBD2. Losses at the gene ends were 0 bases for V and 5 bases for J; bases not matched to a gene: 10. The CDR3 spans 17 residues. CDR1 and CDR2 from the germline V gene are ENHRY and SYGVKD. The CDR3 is CAISESVKTSGKETQYF. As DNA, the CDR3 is TGTGCCATCAGTGAGTCTGTAAAGACTAGCGGAAAGGAGACCCAGTACTTC.

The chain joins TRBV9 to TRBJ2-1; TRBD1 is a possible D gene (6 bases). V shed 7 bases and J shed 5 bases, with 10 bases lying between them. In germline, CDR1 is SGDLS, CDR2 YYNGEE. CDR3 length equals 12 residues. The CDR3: CASGTFNNEQFF. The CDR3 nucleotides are TGTGCCAGCGGGACATTCAACAATGAGCAGTTCTTC.

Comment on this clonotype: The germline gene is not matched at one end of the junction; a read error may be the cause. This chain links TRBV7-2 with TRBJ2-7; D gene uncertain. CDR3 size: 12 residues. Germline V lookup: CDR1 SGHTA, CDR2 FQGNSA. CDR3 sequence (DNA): TGTGGCAGCAGCTTCGTATCCTACGAGCAGTACTTC. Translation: CGSSFVSYEQYF.

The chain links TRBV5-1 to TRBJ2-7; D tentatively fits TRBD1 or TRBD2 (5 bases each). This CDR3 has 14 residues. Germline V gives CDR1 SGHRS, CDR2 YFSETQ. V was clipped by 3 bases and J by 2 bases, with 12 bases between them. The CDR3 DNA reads TGCGCCAGCAGCTCCGGGGCCGGGACCTACGAGCAGTACTTC. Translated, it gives CASSSGAGTYEQYF.

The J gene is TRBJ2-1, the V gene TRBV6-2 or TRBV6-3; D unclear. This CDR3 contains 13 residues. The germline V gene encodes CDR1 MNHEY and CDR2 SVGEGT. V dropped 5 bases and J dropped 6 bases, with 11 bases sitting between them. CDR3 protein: CASSKLYSNEQFF. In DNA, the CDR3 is TGTGCCAGCAGTAAACTATACAGCAATGAGCAGTTCTTC.

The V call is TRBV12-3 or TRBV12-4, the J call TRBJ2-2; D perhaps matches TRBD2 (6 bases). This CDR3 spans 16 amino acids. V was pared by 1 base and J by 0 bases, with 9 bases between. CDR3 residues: CASSLGRDPNTGELFF. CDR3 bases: TGTGCCAGCAGTTTAGGGAGGGACCCGAACACCGGGGAGCTGTTTTTT.

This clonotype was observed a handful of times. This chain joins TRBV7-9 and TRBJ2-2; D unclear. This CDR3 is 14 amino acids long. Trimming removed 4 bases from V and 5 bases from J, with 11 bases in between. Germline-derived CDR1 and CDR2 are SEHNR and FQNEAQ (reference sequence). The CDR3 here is CASSSGAQTGELFF. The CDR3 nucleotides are TGTGCCAGCAGCTCAGGAGCCCAGACCGGGGAGCTGTTTTTT.

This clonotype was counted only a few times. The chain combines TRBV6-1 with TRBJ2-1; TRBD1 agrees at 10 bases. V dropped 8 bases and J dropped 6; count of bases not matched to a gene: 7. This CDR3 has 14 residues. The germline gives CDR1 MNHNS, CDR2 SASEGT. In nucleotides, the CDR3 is TGTGCCAGCTCCTGGGACAGGGGCTCCAATGAGCAGTTCTTC. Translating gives CASSWDRGSNEQFF.

This CDR3 is CASSARDRRAIQYF. The CDR3 nucleotides read TGTGCCAGCAGCGCCCGGGACAGGAGAGCTATTCAGTACTTC. The chain joins TRBV7-2 to TRBJ2-4, with 8 bases aligning to TRBD1. Germline V gene sequence: CDR1 SGHTA, CDR2 FQGNSA. V lost 5 bases and J lost 10; bases outside the gene matches: 10. This CDR3 spans 14 amino acids.

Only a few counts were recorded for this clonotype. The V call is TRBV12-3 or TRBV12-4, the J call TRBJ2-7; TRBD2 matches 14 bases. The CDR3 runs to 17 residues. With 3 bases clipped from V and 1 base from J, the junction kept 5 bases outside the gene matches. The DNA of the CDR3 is TGTGCCAGCAGTTTGACTAGCGGGAGGGCCTTATCCTACGAGCAGTACTTC. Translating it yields CASSLTSGRALSYEQYF.